Each of the 7 T cell receptor beta chains below was sequenced from the same sample in a study of T cell repertoires in cytomegalovirus infection. TCRdb re-called the reads with MiXCR, one entry per CDR3 protein. The table lists around 25,000 distinct CDR3 sequences, roughly a fifth of them singletons. Antigen specificity for these receptors is unknown. This material consisted of CD8+ T cells from cultured PBMCs, taken from culture after CMV antigen stimulation. The receptor source for this set is a human donor in good health (CMV status not recorded). Some clones in this sample may be carry-over from other donors' samples.

This clonotype was seen a few times. This chain connects TRBV12-3 or TRBV12-4 to TRBJ2-3; 9 bases line up with TRBD2. The length of the CDR3 is 15 residues. J was trimmed by 5 bases and V by 3 bases; bases with no gene match: 6. The CDR3 sequence is CASSFLAGVEDTQYF. Here the CDR3 DNA reads TGTGCCAGCAGTTTCTTAGCGGGGGTCGAAGATACGCAGTATTTT.

As concerns this clonotype: With a much larger clone just one base away, this may be a read error. This rearrangement joins TRBV4-1 to TRBJ2-7; D remains ambiguous. Germline-derived CDR1 and CDR2 are MGHRA and YSYEKL. The ends were cut back, 4 bases at V and 2 bases at J, with 9 bases in the middle. CDR3 size: 13 residues. CDR3 region: CASSLRTTYEQYF. The CDR3 DNA reads as TGCGCCAGCAGCCTTAGGACCACCTACGAGCAGTACTTC.

This clonotype was picked up a small number of times. The chain links TRBV4-3 to TRBJ2-1; D is undetermined. Trimming took 0 bases from V and 2 from J, leaving 14 bases between them. CDR1 is LGHNA, CDR2 YSLEER, per germline. This CDR3 is 17 amino acids long. The CDR3 bases are TGCGCCAGCAGCCAAGATCGGTTAGTCTCTCCCTACAATGAGCAGTTCTTC. Protein: CASSQDRLVSPYNEQFF.

The chain has TRBV13 and TRBJ2-2; the D is unclear. Germline V CDR1 and CDR2: PRHDT, FYEKMQ (reference sequence). This CDR3 is 11 amino acids long. The V end was cut by 4 bases, the J end by 6 bases, with 3 bases between. This chain's CDR3 is CASSSAGELFF. The CDR3 nucleotides read TGTGCCAGCAGCTCCGCCGGGGAGCTGTTTTTT.

The CDR3 coding sequence is TGTGCCAGCAGCTTGCGGACTAGCGGGAGAGTCCACGAGCAGTTCTTC. It encodes CASSLRTSGRVHEQFF. The chain carries TRBV5-6 and TRBJ2-1; 13 bases are shared with TRBD2. After removal of 1 base from V and 10 bases from J, the junction contained 8 bases not matched to a gene. CDR1 SGHDT and CDR2 YYEEEE come from the germline V gene. This CDR3 spans 16 amino acids.

CDR3: CASSLTGSSRDTEAFF. The CDR3 DNA follows: TGTGCCAGCAGCTTGACAGGGTCAAGCCGGGACACTGAAGCTTTCTTT. The V and J genes are TRBV7-9 and TRBJ1-1; 7 bases line up with TRBD1. Per the germline V gene, CDR1 is SEHNR and CDR2 is FQNEAQ (reference sequence). The trim removed 3 bases at V and 3 bases at J, leaving 10 bases unmatched. The CDR3 contains 16 residues. Based on the CDR3 plus reference TRBV7-9 and TRBJ1-1, the full variable domain is DTGVSQNPRHKITKRGQNVTFRCDPISEHNRLYWYRQTLGQGPEFLTYFQNEAQLEKSRLLSDRFSAERPKGSFSTLEIQRTEQGDSAMYLCASSLTGSSRDTEAFFGQGTRLTVV.

V usage is TRBV2 and J usage is TRBJ2-7, with 7 bases fitting TRBD2. The ends lost 10 bases at V and 5 bases at J; junction bases unmatched: 8. The CDR3 sequence is 12 residues long. CDR1 is SNHLY, CDR2 FYNNEI, per germline. CDR3 loop: CANRGGNNEQYF. CDR3 sequence (DNA): TGTGCCAATAGGGGAGGGAATAACGAGCAGTACTTC. The full variable domain, completed using reference TRBV2 and TRBJ2-7, is EPEVTQTPSHQVTQMGQEVILRCVPISNHLYFYWYRQILGQKVEFLVSFYNNEISEKSEIFDDQFSVERPDGSNFTLKIRSTKLEDSAMYFCANRGGNNEQYFGPGTRLTVT.